This T cell receptor (beta chain) was profiled in a study of CD8 T cells in ankylosing spondylitis. Overall study results and limits: Relatively scarce in peripheral blood, disease-linked clones were CD8+. The clones that were linked to disease were reported to be significantly enriched in matched synovial fluid samples from ankylosing spondylitis patients.

V was trimmed by 1 base and J by 4 bases, leaving 12 bases between them. Germline V lookup: CDR1 DFQATT, CDR2 SNEGSKA (reference sequence). The CDR3 totals 14 residues. At least ten counts were recorded for this clonotype. What it recognizes is unknown. A single record per CDR3 protein comes from TCRdb applying MiXCR to the 5' RACE reads. In the table there are 150,000 to 200,000 distinct CDR3 sequences, roughly 13% of which are singletons. The gene calls are TRBV20-1 and TRBJ2-3; no clear D gene. The source material was blood, either unsorted or a sorted T cell fraction (not recorded which). The TCR comes from a female donor with ankylosing spondylitis or in good health (not recorded which). Written as DNA, the CDR3 is TGCAGTGCTAGAGTGGGATTTGTTGCAGATACGCAGTATTTT. As protein: CSARVGFVADTQYF.